These 6 T cell receptor beta chains originate from one sample sequenced in a study of blood T cell repertoires in COVID-19. Repertoires were generated with immunoSEQ multiplex PCR, while TCRdb's copy carries only in-frame clones and drops some. The sample lists 50,000 to 55,000 clones, approximately 85% occurring once. Sequencing input: peripheral blood. Source of these receptors: a man aged 60-69 years with acute or convalescent COVID-19.

The chain is built from TRBV5-1 and TRBJ1-6; D gene uncertain. This CDR3 has 16 amino acids. Germline CDR1 is SGHRS and CDR2 is YFSETQ. Trimming removed 3 bases from V and 1 base from J, with 11 bases in between. This chain's CDR3 is CASSSRGDSYNSPLHF. The CDR3 DNA reads as TGCGCCAGCAGCTCGCGGGGAGATTCCTATAATTCACCCCTCCACTTT.

This chain links TRBV18 with TRBJ1-2; 10 nucleotides line up with TRBD1. V gave up 2 bases and J gave up 6 bases; unmatched junction bases: 3. CDR3 length: 14 residues. Germline CDR1 reads KGHSH; CDR2 reads LQKENI. CDR3 bases: TGTGCCAGCTCACCAGGGACAGGGGAGGATGGCTACACCTTC. Translation: CASSPGTGEDGYTF.

The chain recombines TRBV18 with TRBJ1-4, with 7 bases lining up with TRBD1. The CDR3 covers 17 residues. Germline V gene data show CDR1 as KGHSH and CDR2 as LQKENI. Trimming took 2 bases from V and 0 from J; bases not matched to a gene: 6. The CDR3 region has the DNA TGTGCCAGCTCACCAGGGCAGGGGGACTCAACTAATGAAAAACTGTTTTTT. This codes for CASSPGQGDSTNEKLFF.

The chain joins TRBV19 to TRBJ1-4, with a weak D call TRBD1 (6 bases). This CDR3 is built from 13 residues. From germline, CDR1 is LNHDA and CDR2 SQIVND (reference sequence). Trimming removed 8 bases from V and 6 bases from J, with 13 bases in between. The CDR3 loop reads CASHGGAYEKLFF. Written as DNA, the CDR3 is TGTGCCAGTCACGGGGGGGCCTATGAAAAACTGTTTTTT.

A remark on this clone: The identical CDR3 is also encoded by other nucleotide sequences in the sample. This chain joins TRBV5-1 and TRBJ2-2, with TRBD2 matching 8 bases. Trimming cost V 3 bases and J 2 bases; bases outside gene matches: 3. Germline values: CDR1 SGHRS, CDR2 YFSETQ. The length of the CDR3 is 15 residues. The CDR3 loop reads CASSSSGSNTGELFF. Written as DNA, the CDR3 is TGCGCCAGCAGCTCGAGCGGGAGTAACACCGGGGAGCTGTTTTTT.

This chain links TRBV4-1 with TRBJ2-3; 10 nucleotides align to TRBD2. Trimming removed 4 bases from V and 5 bases from J; junction bases left unmatched: 9. CDR3 size: 16 residues. From germline, CDR1 is MGHRA and CDR2 YSYEKL. Written as DNA, the CDR3 is TGCGCCAGCAGCCCCCATGCTAGCGGGAGTGGAGATACGCAGTATTTT. It encodes CASSPHASGSGDTQYF.